Below, 30 T cell receptor beta chains from the same sample are listed, as sequenced in a study of memory CD4+ T cells and cytomegalovirus serostatus. Assay used: immunoSEQ multiplex PCR; TCRdb lists only in-frame clones, some missing. The table lists about 44,000 clones, about 80% of them singletons. Single viable CD3+CD4+CD8-CD45RO+ cells were sorted as the memory CD4+ T cells. Source material: memory CD4+ T cells from blood. The receptors shown here come from an adult in good health and CMV-seronegative.

This clone was recorded once. The chain couples TRBV7-2 to TRBJ2-7; 11 bases agree with TRBD1. V trimming: 5 bases; J trimming: 7 bases; junction bases outside the gene matches: 4. The CDR3 length is 13 residues. The germline CDR1 and CDR2 sequences are SGHTA and FQGNSA. The CDR3 loop reads CASSLDRGHEQYF. CDR3 nucleotides: TGTGCCAGCAGCCTGGACAGGGGGCATGAGCAGTACTTC.

In DNA form, the CDR3 reads TGTGCCAGCAGCATACAGGGGGCGAATGGCTACACCTTC. Amino acids: CASSIQGANGYTF. V is TRBV7-8 and J is TRBJ1-2; TRBD1 matches 9 bases. Trimming cost V 5 bases and J 6 bases; bases outside gene matches: 4. Germline V gives CDR1 SGHVS, CDR2 FQNEAQ. This CDR3 comprises 13 residues.

The gene calls are TRBV7-8 and TRBJ1-5; D is possibly TRBD1 (6 bases). The CDR3 has 14 residues. The V end was cut by 3 bases, the J end by 12 bases, with 18 bases between. In germline, CDR1 is SGHVS, CDR2 FQNEAQ. CDR3 protein: CASSFSEGVSIQHF. In DNA, the CDR3 is TGTGCCAGCAGCTTTTCAGAGGGGGTTTCGATCCAGCATTTT.

The V call is TRBV5-4, the J call TRBJ2-3; D is uncertain. V was shortened by 4 bases and J by 5 bases, with 8 bases between the two germline ends. Germline CDR1 is SGHNT and CDR2 is YYREEE (reference sequence). The CDR3 runs to 12 residues. The chain's CDR3 is CASSPYLDTQYF. For the CDR3, the DNA is TGTGCCAGCAGCCCCTATTTAGATACGCAGTATTTT.

The chain uses TRBV10-2 and TRBJ1-6, with 7 nucleotides matching TRBD1. V dropped 2 bases and J dropped 7; count of bases not matched to a gene: 8. The germline CDR1 and CDR2 sequences are WSHSY and SAAADI. CDR3 length: 16 residues. The CDR3 DNA follows: TGCGCCAGCAGTGAGAGACAGGGTCGTGAGAATTCACCCCTCCACTTT. Its protein is CASSERQGRENSPLHF.

CDR3 DNA sequence: TGTGCCAGCAGGACAGGGGGCGCGGATAATTCACCCCTCCACTTT. Translation gives CASRTGGADNSPLHF. The chain employs TRBV28 and TRBJ1-6; 10 bases are a match to TRBD1. The V gene's germline CDR1 is MDHEN and CDR2 SYDVKM. The ends lost 6 bases at V and 5 bases at J; junction bases unmatched: 4. The CDR3 has 15 residues. Full variable domain (outside the CDR3, taken from reference TRBV28 and TRBJ1-6): DVKVTQSSRYLVKRTGEKVFLECVQDMDHENMFWYRQDPGLGLRLIYFSYDVKMKEKGDIPEGYSVSREKKERFSLILESASTNQTSMYLCASRTGGADNSPLHFGNGTRLTVT.

The chain combines TRBV6-1 with TRBJ1-2; no clear D gene. Germline CDR1 reads MNHNS; CDR2 reads SASEGT. V was pared by 6 bases and J by 5 bases, with 16 bases between. The CDR3 is 14 residues long. In nucleotides, the CDR3 is TGTGCCAGCAGGGCCCCGGACGAAATATATGGCTACACCTTC. Translated: CASRAPDEIYGYTF.

The chain recombines TRBV28 with TRBJ1-2, with D maybe TRBD1 (6 bases). There are 13 residues in the CDR3. CDR1 is MDHEN and CDR2 is SYDVKM in the germline V gene. V lost 7 bases, J lost 8 bases, and 17 bases lay in between. CDR3 nucleotide sequence: TGTGCCAGCACCGTGATCAGGGGAGAGGGCTACACCTTC. The encoded protein is CASTVIRGEGYTF.

V is TRBV7-9 and J is TRBJ1-2; D gene uncertain. Trimming cost V 1 base and J 4 bases, with 4 bases left between them. Germline values: CDR1 SEHNR, CDR2 FQNEAQ (reference sequence). This CDR3 has 12 residues. In DNA, the CDR3 is TGTGCCAGCAGCTTAGATACCTATGGCTACACCTTC. Translated, it gives CASSLDTYGYTF.

This clone was recorded a few times. Other nucleotide sequences from this sample produce the same CDR3. The rearrangement joins TRBV7-9 to TRBJ1-3; D is unresolved. The CDR3 has 14 residues. Germline V gene data show CDR1 as SEHNR and CDR2 as FQNEAQ (reference sequence). V lost 1 base and J 0 bases, leaving 4 bases between the germline ends. In nucleotides, the CDR3 is TGTGCCAGCAGCTTAGGTAGCTCTGGAAACACCATATATTTT. Its translation is CASSLGSSGNTIYF.

This chain links TRBV7-8 with TRBJ2-5, with 9 bases aligning to TRBD1. Germline values: CDR1 SGHVS, CDR2 FQNEAQ. The V gene end was trimmed by 5 bases and the J gene end by 5 bases; junction bases not matched to a gene: 12. The CDR3 runs to 16 residues. The CDR3 loop is CASSPPRTGDSETQYF. In DNA form, the CDR3 reads TGTGCCAGCAGCCCCCCTAGGACAGGGGATTCGGAGACCCAGTACTTC.

This clone was found a few times. CDR3 loop: CATLLWGADDGYTF. The CDR3 DNA sequence: TGTGCCACCCTACTGTGGGGGGCGGATGATGGCTACACCTTC. The chain joins TRBV6-1 to TRBJ1-2, with D maybe TRBD1 (6 bases). V was cut by 10 bases and J by 6 bases, with 21 bases left in between. Germline loops: CDR1 MNHNS, CDR2 SASEGT. This CDR3 comprises 14 residues.

This clone occurred once. V is TRBV21-1 and J is TRBJ2-2. TRBV21-1 is flagged as a pseudogene. There are 18 residues in the CDR3. CDR3 coding DNA: TGTGCCAGCAGCAAAGAAGGTCCGGGTTGGGGGAACACCGGGGAGCTGTTTTTT. It encodes CASSKEGPGWGNTGELFF.

The rearrangement links TRBV30 to TRBJ2-5; D call uncertain. The germline V and J ends were trimmed by 0 bases and 5 bases, with 10 bases remaining between them. The germline CDR1 and CDR2 sequences are GTSNPN and SVGIG (reference sequence). This CDR3 region has 13 residues. In DNA, the CDR3 is TGTGCCTGGAGTGTGTTGGTGCTCGAGACCCAGTACTTC. Translation gives CAWSVLVLETQYF.

This clone was detected once. V is TRBV7-2 and J is TRBJ1-1; TRBD1 might be the D (5 bases). There are 13 residues in the CDR3. Germline V CDR1 and CDR2: SGHTA, FQGNSA. V was shortened by 2 bases and J by 4 bases, with 8 bases between the two germline ends. CDR3: CASSLWGSTEAFF. The CDR3 DNA follows: TGTGCCAGCAGCTTATGGGGGAGCACTGAAGCTTTCTTT. Combining the CDR3 with reference TRBV7-2 and TRBJ1-1 gives the whole variable domain GAGVSQSPSNKVTEKGKDVELRCDPISGHTALYWYRQSLGQGLEFLIYFQGNSAPDKSGLPSDRFSAERTGGSVSTLTIQRTQQEDSAVYLCASSLWGSTEAFFGQGTRLTVV.

A single count supports this clone. The V and J genes are TRBV10-3 and TRBJ1-4, with a possible D match to TRBD1 (5 bases). Germline CDR1 and CDR2: ENHRY and SYGVKD. The CDR3 sequence is 12 residues long. The ends were cut back, 11 bases at V and 4 bases at J, with 11 bases in the middle. Here the CDR3 reads CASGQGNEKLFF. The DNA for the CDR3 is TGTGCCTCGGGGCAGGGTAATGAAAAACTGTTTTTT.

The gene calls are TRBV27 and TRBJ2-1; 9 bases match TRBD2. Trimming at V came to 1 base and at J to 4 bases, leaving 8 bases not matched to a gene. The CDR3 sequence is 17 residues long. Looked up from germline, CDR1 is MNHEY and CDR2 is SMNVEV (reference sequence). This chain's CDR3 is CASSLLLAGEEYNEQFF. The CDR3 DNA is TGTGCCAGCAGTTTATTATTAGCGGGGGAAGAATACAATGAGCAGTTCTTC.

The chain employs TRBV5-1 and TRBJ2-7, with D tentatively TRBD1 (5 bases). Germline assignment: CDR1 SGHRS and CDR2 YFSETQ. The CDR3 totals 16 residues. Trimming removed 1 base at V and 10 bases at J, with 24 bases between. The DNA of the CDR3 is TGCGCCAGCAGCTTGACCGTAGGGGATCCACCGAACCGACAGTACTTC. It encodes CASSLTVGDPPNRQYF. The full variable domain, completed using reference TRBV5-1 and TRBJ2-7, is KAGVTQTPRYLIKTRGQQVTLSCSPISGHRSVSWYQQTPGQGLQFLFEYFSETQRNKGNFPGRFSGRQFSNSRSEMNVSTLELGDSALYLCASSLTVGDPPNRQYFGPGTRLTVT.

This clone is a singleton in its sample. The genes are TRBV18 and TRBJ1-2; 9 bases agree with TRBD1. Looked up from germline, CDR1 is KGHSH and CDR2 is LQKENI. After removal of 8 bases from V and 4 bases from J, the junction contained 11 bases not matched to a gene. This CDR3 is built from 15 residues. The CDR3 DNA sequence: TGTGCCAGCACTGAAACGACAGGGGGAACCTATGGCTACACCTTC. Its translation: CASTETTGGTYGYTF. The variable domain in full, completed from reference TRBV18 and TRBJ1-2, reads NAGVMQNPRHLVRRRGQEARLRCSPMKGHSHVYWYRQLPEEGLKFMVYLQKENIIDESGMPKERFSAEFPKEGPSILRIQQVVRGDSAAYFCASTETTGGTYGYTFGSGTRLTVV.

In DNA, the CDR3 is TGTGCCATCAGTGTCAGGGCGGACACTGAAGCTTTCTTT. Translating gives CAISVRADTEAFF. The chain uses TRBV10-3 and TRBJ1-1; D may be TRBD1 (5 bases). The CDR3 totals 13 residues. Looked up from germline, CDR1 is ENHRY and CDR2 is SYGVKD. V lost 4 bases to trimming and J lost 3 bases, with 9 bases between them.

The chain recombines TRBV19 with TRBJ1-5; possible D gene TRBD1, 6 bases. Between the trimmed V and J ends, which lost 7 bases and 3 bases, there was a span of 16 bases. This CDR3 contains 15 residues. Germline V gene data show CDR1 as LNHDA and CDR2 as SQIVND (reference sequence). The CDR3 DNA reads TGTGCCAGTAACCGGAGGGGGGAGATCAATCAGCCCCAGCATTTT. Encoded protein: CASNRRGEINQPQHF.

This clone has only a few counts. The chain combines TRBV5-4 with TRBJ1-2; D unclear. Germline V gives CDR1 SGHNT, CDR2 YYREEE (reference sequence). The CDR3 totals 13 residues. The V end lost 0 bases, the J end lost 4 bases, and 7 bases lay between the germline ends. The CDR3 nucleotides read TGTGCCAGCAGCTTGGAGGGCCCCTATGGCTACACCTTC. Translating gives CASSLEGPYGYTF.

The genes are TRBV5-5 and TRBJ1-4, with D possibly matching TRBD1 (5 bases). Germline V gene lookup returns CDR1 SGHKS and CDR2 YYEKEE (reference sequence). The V end lost 0 bases, the J end lost 4 bases, and 7 bases lay between the germline ends. CDR3 length equals 14 residues. The CDR3: CASSLGQFNEKLFF. DNA for the CDR3: TGTGCCAGCAGCTTGGGACAGTTTAATGAAAAACTGTTTTTT.

The CDR3: CASSRERGDTGELFF. The CDR3 DNA is TGTGCCAGCAGCAGGGAGAGGGGCGACACCGGGGAGCTGTTTTTT. The gene calls are TRBV2 and TRBJ2-2; either TRBD1 or TRBD2 may supply D (5 bases each). The CDR3 covers 15 residues. V was cut by 6 bases and J by 3 bases, with 14 bases left in between. The germline CDR1 and CDR2 sequences are SNHLY and FYNNEI.

The V and J genes are TRBV5-1 and TRBJ2-3; D perhaps matches TRBD2 (6 bases). The CDR3 covers 14 residues. Germline V gene sequence: CDR1 SGHRS, CDR2 YFSETQ. Deletions cut 4 bases from V and 1 base from J, with 10 bases between. The CDR3 region is CASSPGGGTDTQYF. CDR3 nucleotides: TGCGCCAGCAGCCCCGGGGGAGGCACAGATACGCAGTATTTT.

This chain joins TRBV6-1 and TRBJ2-3, with TRBD1 identical over 7 bases. V lost 7 bases, J lost 7 bases, and 11 bases stayed unmatched. Germline lookup yields CDR1 MNHNS and CDR2 SASEGT. The CDR3 has 14 amino acids. Here the CDR3 reads CASNLDRVGNTQYF. The CDR3 nucleotides read TGTGCCAGCAATTTAGACAGGGTGGGTAATACGCAGTATTTT.

The chain has TRBV5-4 and TRBJ1-2; 8 bases line up with TRBD1. The ends lost 2 bases at V and 8 bases at J; junction bases unmatched: 5. The length of the CDR3 is 13 residues. CDR1 is SGHNT, CDR2 YYREEE, per germline (reference sequence). CDR3 region: CASSFAGGVGYTF. CDR3 DNA sequence: TGTGCCAGCAGCTTCGCAGGGGGCGTAGGCTACACCTTC.

The chain has TRBV7-6 and TRBJ2-5; the match to TRBD2 covers 9 bases. Germline V gene data show CDR1 as SGHVS and CDR2 as FNYEAQ. J was trimmed by 5 bases and V by 2 bases; bases with no gene match: 6. The CDR3 runs 15 residues. CDR3 region: CASSLSGGIRETQYF. The DNA for the CDR3 is TGTGCCAGCAGCTTAAGCGGGGGGATAAGGGAGACCCAGTACTTC.

The J gene is TRBJ2-1, the V gene TRBV5-1; D gene unclear. Trimming removed 0 bases at V and 4 bases at J, with 14 bases between. There are 16 residues in the CDR3. Germline assignment: CDR1 SGHRS and CDR2 YFSETQ. CDR3 region: CASSLAAVERYNEQFF. CDR3 nucleotides: TGCGCCAGCAGCTTGGCGGCAGTTGAACGATACAATGAGCAGTTCTTC.

This clone was seen a handful of times. One junction end does not reproduce the germline sequence, and a read error may be involved. The rearrangement joins TRBV7-9 to TRBJ1-2, with D perhaps matching TRBD1 (5 bases). The V gene's germline CDR1 is SEHNR and CDR2 FQNEAQ (reference sequence). The CDR3 is 14 residues long. CDR3 sequence: CASSAIMGTYGYTF. Written as DNA, the CDR3 is TGTGCCAGCAGCGCAATCATGGGGACCTATGGCTACACTTTC.